What follows are 11 T cell receptor beta chains derived from one specimen sequenced in a study of OX40 agonist ivuxolimab in advanced cancers. The assay was immunoSEQ multiplex PCR, and TCRdb's table has in-frame clones only and misses some. The sample contains around 20,000 clones, roughly 85% of which appear only once. The sample in question was CD4+ or CD8+ T cells sorted from blood, obtained in a trial of the OX40 agonist ivuxolimab. The receptors shown here come from an adult with an advanced solid tumor such as melanoma, head and neck, liver or kidney cancer.

V usage is TRBV5-6 and J usage is TRBJ1-5; a possible D gene is TRBD1 (6 bases). Germline loops: CDR1 SGHDT, CDR2 YYEEEE. This CDR3 contains 16 residues. Between the trimmed V and J ends, which lost 0 bases and 0 bases, there was a span of 10 bases. The CDR3 nucleotides are TGTGCCAGCAGCTTGGGGCAGGGGTATAGCAATCAGCCCCAGCATTTT. Its translation is CASSLGQGYSNQPQHF.

This chain joins TRBV9 and TRBJ2-5; 9 bases are shared with TRBD1. V lost 3 bases and J lost 1; bases outside the gene matches: 13. The CDR3 has 18 amino acids. Germline V CDR1 and CDR2: SGDLS, YYNGEE. The CDR3 loop is CASSASTGGLGAQETQYF. The CDR3 nucleotides read TGTGCCAGCAGCGCTTCGACAGGGGGTTTGGGTGCCCAAGAGACCCAGTACTTC.

Only a few counts were recorded for this clone. The CDR3 DNA is TGTGCCAGCAGTTTACCCCCAGGACAGGGCAGGGAGGCAACTAATGAAAAACTGTTTTTT. This encodes CASSLPPGQGREATNEKLFF. This chain connects TRBV27 to TRBJ1-4; 8 bases are shared with TRBD1. This CDR3 has 20 residues. Trimming removed 2 bases from V and 0 bases from J; junction bases left unmatched: 14. Per germline, CDR1 MNHEY and CDR2 SMNVEV (reference sequence).

V and J are TRBV27 and TRBJ2-5, with a weak D call TRBD1 (6 bases). Trimming stripped 3 bases from V and 0 bases from J, with 17 bases between. The CDR3 runs to 17 residues. Germline CDR1 is MNHEY and CDR2 is SMNVEV (reference sequence). The CDR3 nucleotides are TGTGCCAGCAGTTTTGGCAGGGTCAGGGGATACCAAGAGACCCAGTACTTC. It specifies CASSFGRVRGYQETQYF.

The chain recombines TRBV2 with TRBJ2-5, with TRBD2 identical over 7 bases. Germline trimming cut 1 base from V and 0 bases from J; bases unmatched to any gene: 2. Looked up from germline, CDR1 is SNHLY and CDR2 is FYNNEI. CDR3 length: 15 amino acids. CDR3 DNA: TGTGCCAGCAGTGAAGGGACTAGGGACCAAGAGACCCAGTACTTC. Translating it yields CASSEGTRDQETQYF. The full variable domain, rest sourced from reference TRBV2 and TRBJ2-5, is EPEVTQTPSHQVTQMGQEVILRCVPISNHLYFYWYRQILGQKVEFLVSFYNNEISEKSEIFDDQFSVERPDGSNFTLKIRSTKLEDSAMYFCASSEGTRDQETQYFGPGTRLLVL.

The V and J genes are TRBV7-9 and TRBJ2-7; 10 bases are a match to TRBD2. Unmatched junction bases numbered 7, after V lost 4 bases and J lost 4 bases. Germline CDR1 SEHNR, CDR2 FQNEAQ (reference sequence). The CDR3 has 15 amino acids. This CDR3 reads CASSSPRLAGYEQYF. In DNA form, the CDR3 reads TGTGCCAGCAGCTCGCCCCGACTAGCGGGTTACGAGCAGTACTTC.

This clone has more than one count but fewer than ten. The chain links TRBV5-5 to TRBJ1-2; D uncertain. CDR3 length equals 14 residues. Looked up from germline, CDR1 is SGHKS and CDR2 is YYEKEE (reference sequence). V lost 0 bases and J lost 4, with 10 bases in between. This CDR3 is CASSLDPDPYGYTF. DNA of the CDR3: TGTGCCAGCAGCTTGGACCCAGACCCCTATGGCTACACCTTC.

V is TRBV7-9 and J is TRBJ2-7, with a tentative D call TRBD2 (5 bases). The V gene's germline CDR1 is SEHNR and CDR2 FQNEAQ (reference sequence). V lost 1 base to trimming and J lost 5 bases, with 6 bases between them. This CDR3 has 12 amino acids. For the CDR3, the DNA is TGTGCCAGCAGCTTAGTGCGGGACGAGCAGTACTTC. Translated, it gives CASSLVRDEQYF.

The V call is TRBV30, the J call TRBJ1-2, with D perhaps matching TRBD1 (6 bases). Trimming removed 0 bases at V and 4 bases at J, with 12 bases between. This CDR3 is built from 14 residues. Germline values: CDR1 GTSNPN, CDR2 SVGIG (reference sequence). As DNA, the CDR3 is TGTGCCTGGAGTGTACACCGGACAGCCTATGGCTACACCTTC. This sequence encodes CAWSVHRTAYGYTF.

DNA for the CDR3: TGTGCCTGGGATAGACAGGGGACCTACGAGCAGTACTTC. This translates into CAWDRQGTYEQYF. The V call is TRBV30, the J call TRBJ2-7; the match to TRBD1 covers 8 bases. After removal of 5 bases from V and 2 bases from J, the junction contained 5 bases not matched to a gene. CDR1 and CDR2 from the germline V gene are GTSNPN and SVGIG (reference sequence). The CDR3 spans 13 residues.

The genes are TRBV28 and TRBJ2-3; 10 nucleotides align to TRBD2. V shed 6 bases, J shed 0 bases, and the junction held 6 bases outside the gene matches. CDR1 MDHEN and CDR2 SYDVKM come from the germline V gene. This CDR3 is built from 16 residues. The CDR3 loop reads CASSSSSGGSTDTQYF. In nucleotides, the CDR3 is TGTGCCAGCAGCAGTAGTAGCGGGGGGAGCACAGATACGCAGTATTTT.